These 27 T cell receptor beta chains were all obtained from the same sample, sequenced in a study of cytomegalovirus exposure and HLA in healthy donors. The primer mix had 60 Vbeta and 13 Jbeta primers. Generated by immunoSEQ multiplex PCR, the TCRdb table keeps only in-frame clones and is missing some. This table lists about 65,000 clones. Sequenced: PBMCs. All receptors come from a boy aged 5-17 years in good health and CMV-seronegative.

The chain joins TRBV7-2 to TRBJ1-5; 7 bases match TRBD1. The CDR3 sequence is 15 residues long. V dropped 5 bases and J dropped 1; count of bases not matched to a gene: 5. CDR1 SGHTA and CDR2 FQGNSA come from the germline V gene. The CDR3 coding sequence is TGTGCCAGCAGCACCTTGGACAGGAGCAATCAGCCCCAGCATTTT. Residues: CASSTLDRSNQPQHF.

The chain couples TRBV19 to TRBJ1-1; tentatively, D is TRBD1 (6 bases). The CDR3 covers 16 residues. The V end lost 3 bases, the J end lost 1 base, and 15 bases lay between the germline ends. Germline CDR1 and CDR2: LNHDA and SQIVND (reference sequence). The CDR3 DNA sequence: TGTGCCAGTAGTATGGTGGCAGGGGATCCGAACACTGAAGCTTTCTTT. Encoded protein: CASSMVAGDPNTEAFF.

The chain joins TRBV18 to TRBJ2-2; D perhaps matches TRBD2 (6 bases). Germline lookup yields CDR1 KGHSH and CDR2 LQKENI. The ends were cut back, 5 bases at V and 4 bases at J, with 14 bases in the middle. This CDR3 spans 15 amino acids. The CDR3 protein is CASSGRDFSTGELFF. CDR3 DNA: TGTGCCAGCTCAGGCCGGGACTTTTCCACCGGGGAGCTGTTTTTT.

The genes are TRBV23-1 and TRBJ1-3; TRBD1 matches 9 bases. TRBV23-1 is sorted into the ORF group, with uncertain function. This CDR3 has 16 residues. V lost 4 bases to trimming and J lost 2 bases; unmatched junction nucleotides: 6. The chain's CDR3 is CASSPSGQGTGNTIYF. In DNA, the CDR3 is TGCGCCAGCAGTCCTTCGGGACAGGGAACTGGAAACACCATATATTTT.

The V gene is TRBV25-1, the J gene TRBJ1-1; 7 nucleotides agree with TRBD1. The length of the CDR3 is 14 residues. Germline CDR1 MGHDK, CDR2 SYGVNS. Trimming took 4 bases from V and 0 from J; bases not matched to a gene: 2. The CDR3 protein is CASSVTGMNTEAFF. DNA of the CDR3: TGTGCCAGCAGTGTGACAGGGATGAACACTGAAGCTTTCTTT.

CDR3 sequence reads: CASGRTDGDTEAFF. The CDR3, as DNA: TGCGCCAGCGGTCGGACAGACGGGGACACTGAAGCTTTCTTT. The V and J genes are TRBV4-1 and TRBJ1-1; D may be TRBD1 (6 bases). Germline CDR1 is MGHRA and CDR2 is YSYEKL. The V end lost 8 bases, the J end lost 3 bases, and 16 bases lay between the germline ends. This CDR3 spans 14 amino acids.

J is TRBJ2-3 and V is TRBV6-4; 7 bases are shared with TRBD2. J was trimmed by 6 bases and V by 6 bases; bases with no gene match: 24. The V gene's germline CDR1 is MRHNA and CDR2 SNTAGT. The CDR3 has 19 residues. In nucleotides, the CDR3 is TGTGCCAGCAGGAGAAACTACTATTCCTCTAGCGGAACCGGGGATACGCAGTATTTT. It encodes CASRRNYYSSSGTGDTQYF.

The chain couples TRBV29-1 to TRBJ1-2, with TRBD1 matching 7 bases. The CDR3 is made up of 16 amino acids. The trim removed 0 bases at V and 8 bases at J, leaving 15 bases unmatched. CDR1 and CDR2 from the germline V gene are SQVTM and ANQGSEA. CDR3 loop: CSVEDRSGDRKGGYTF. The CDR3, as DNA: TGCAGCGTTGAAGATCGTTCGGGGGACAGAAAAGGAGGCTACACCTTC.

This chain connects TRBV5-1 to TRBJ2-1, with TRBD2 as a possible D gene (5 bases). The CDR3 has 14 amino acids. V dropped 5 bases and J dropped 0 bases, with 9 bases sitting between them. Germline loops: CDR1 SGHRS, CDR2 YFSETQ. The CDR3 DNA is TGCGCCAGCAGGCGAGCGGACTCCTACAATGAGCAGTTCTTC. This gives the protein CASRRADSYNEQFF.

The chain links TRBV2 to TRBJ1-2; weak D call: TRBD1 (5 bases). Germline loops: CDR1 SNHLY, CDR2 FYNNEI. Trimming left V 11 bases short and J 2 bases short, with 12 bases between. The CDR3 length is 12 residues. The CDR3 is CAHQGVNYGYTF. The CDR3 DNA reads TGTGCCCACCAGGGCGTCAACTATGGCTACACCTTC.

V and J are TRBV7-2 and TRBJ2-7; TRBD1 is a possible D gene (5 bases). This CDR3 comprises 14 residues. V was clipped by 1 base and J by 7 bases, with 14 bases between them. From germline, CDR1 is SGHTA and CDR2 FQGNSA. CDR3: CASSLDRIYGEQYF. The CDR3 DNA sequence: TGTGCCAGCAGCTTAGACAGGATCTACGGGGAGCAGTACTTC.

J is TRBJ2-7 and V is TRBV5-4, with 7 nucleotides matching TRBD1. Per germline, CDR1 SGHNT and CDR2 YYREEE (reference sequence). CDR3 length equals 15 residues. V lost 4 bases to trimming and J lost 0 bases; unmatched junction nucleotides: 7. The CDR3 DNA sequence: TGTGCCAGCAGCCGGGGACAGCAAAACTCCTACGAGCAGTACTTC. Protein sequence: CASSRGQQNSYEQYF.

This rearrangement joins TRBV29-1 to TRBJ2-5, with TRBD1 matching 9 bases. Judging by the DNA end, TRBJ2-7 fits better; the J call may be wrong. The CDR3 has 12 amino acids. In germline, CDR1 is SQVTM, CDR2 ANQGSEA. The DNA for the CDR3 is TGCAGCGCCGGGACAGGGACCTACGAGCAGTACTTC. It yields the protein CSAGTGTYEQYF.

This chain links TRBV7-8 with TRBJ2-7; D unresolved. Trimming took off 4 bases at V and 1 base at J, with 8 bases between the two ends. CDR3 length equals 13 residues. Germline values: CDR1 SGHVS, CDR2 FQNEAQ. For the CDR3, the DNA is TGTGCCAGCAGCTACACACAATCCTACGAGCAGTACTTC. Amino acids: CASSYTQSYEQYF. Full variable domain (rest looked up from reference TRBV7-8 and TRBJ2-7): GAGVSQSPRYKVAKRGQDVALRCDPISGHVSLFWYQQALGQGPEFLTYFQNEAQLDKSGLPSDRFFAERPEGSVSTLKIQRTQQEDSAVYLCASSYTQSYEQYFGPGTRLTVT.

CDR3 DNA: TGTGCCAGCAGTAGGGACAGGGTTCAATCCGGGGAGCTGTTTTTT. Its translation: CASSRDRVQSGELFF. This rearrangement joins TRBV6-5 to TRBJ2-2; TRBD1 aligns across 9 bases. In germline, CDR1 is MNHEY, CDR2 SVGAGI. The CDR3 is made up of 15 amino acids. The trim removed 5 bases at V and 6 bases at J, leaving 7 bases unmatched.

This chain links TRBV6-1 with TRBJ1-2; D not resolved. The V end was cut by 2 bases, the J end by 4 bases, with 8 bases between. The CDR3 extends over 13 amino acids. Per germline, CDR1 MNHNS and CDR2 SASEGT. The CDR3 nucleotides read TGTGCCAGCAGTGAACGGGTGGGCTATGGCTACACCTTC. This gives the protein CASSERVGYGYTF.

The chain links TRBV5-1 to TRBJ2-7; D might be TRBD2 (5 bases). The germline CDR1 and CDR2 sequences are SGHRS and YFSETQ. The CDR3 runs 11 residues. Trimming removed 6 bases at V and 6 bases at J, with 10 bases between. Here the CDR3 reads CASNEGAEQYF. CDR3 coding DNA: TGCGCCAGCAACGAGGGAGCCGAGCAGTACTTC.

The chain uses TRBV7-9 and TRBJ1-2; TRBD1 matches 9 bases. Germline values: CDR1 SEHNR, CDR2 FQNEAQ (reference sequence). The CDR3 sequence is 14 residues long. With 4 bases clipped from V and 2 bases from J, the junction kept 2 bases outside the gene matches. In nucleotides, the CDR3 is TGTGCCAGCAGCTCCGGGACAGGGAACTATGGCTACACCTTC. Its protein product is CASSSGTGNYGYTF.

The J gene is TRBJ1-6, the V gene TRBV6-1, with a possible D match to TRBD1 (6 bases). Germline values: CDR1 MNHNS, CDR2 SASEGT. Trimming shortened V by 3 bases and J by 0 bases, and 9 bases separated the two germline ends. The CDR3 runs 16 residues. The CDR3 loop is CASSDTGSSYNSPLHF. As DNA, the CDR3 is TGTGCCAGCAGTGATACAGGGAGCTCCTATAATTCACCCCTCCACTTT.

V usage is TRBV9 and J usage is TRBJ2-3, with 9 positions matching TRBD2. The junction had 0 bases not matched to a gene; V was cut back by 3 bases and J by 1 base. CDR3 length equals 14 residues. The germline V gene encodes CDR1 SGDLS and CDR2 YYNGEE. The CDR3 protein is CASSGTSGTDTQYF. CDR3 bases: TGTGCCAGCAGCGGGACTAGCGGCACAGATACGCAGTATTTT.

V is TRBV19 and J is TRBJ1-1; a possible D gene is TRBD1 (5 bases). The CDR3 has 12 residues. Trimming took 4 bases from V and 7 from J, leaving 10 bases between them. Germline V gene sequence: CDR1 LNHDA, CDR2 SQIVND (reference sequence). In DNA form, the CDR3 reads TGTGCCAGTAGTAGGGGGGAAGATGAAGCTTTCTTT. Encoded protein: CASSRGEDEAFF.

This chain joins TRBV18 and TRBJ1-2; 7 positions agree with TRBD1. Germline CDR1 reads KGHSH; CDR2 reads LQKENI. The CDR3 covers 12 residues. Germline trimming cut 5 bases from V and 7 bases from J; bases unmatched to any gene: 4. The CDR3 bases are TGTGCCAGCTCAACAGGGGACGGTGGCTACACCTTC. Its protein is CASSTGDGGYTF.

The V and J genes are TRBV9 and TRBJ2-7; 12 bases map to TRBD1. Germline V gene data show CDR1 as SGDLS and CDR2 as YYNGEE. J was trimmed by 7 bases and V by 0 bases; bases with no gene match: 5. The CDR3 is 15 residues long. CDR3 in amino acids: CASSVEGQGAREQYF. Written as DNA, the CDR3 is TGTGCCAGCAGCGTAGAGGGACAGGGGGCGCGGGAGCAGTACTTC.

The chain has TRBV5-1 and TRBJ2-3; 7 bases are a match to TRBD2. The CDR3 is 18 amino acids. The V and J ends lost 3 bases and 2 bases, in that order; junction bases with no gene match: 15. The V gene's germline CDR1 is SGHRS and CDR2 YFSETQ. This CDR3 is CASSSQPPGGGYTDTQYF. Written as DNA, the CDR3 is TGCGCCAGCAGCTCCCAACCCCCGGGCGGGGGATACACAGATACGCAGTATTTT.

This chain joins TRBV7-3 and TRBJ2-7, with 9 bases that match TRBD1. With 2 bases clipped from V and 3 bases from J, the junction kept 5 bases outside the gene matches. Germline V gene sequence: CDR1 SGHTA, CDR2 FQGTGA. This CDR3 is built from 15 residues. The CDR3 region is CASSLAGTGIYEQYF. CDR3 coding DNA: TGTGCCAGCAGCTTAGCCGGGACAGGGATCTACGAGCAGTACTTC. Together with reference TRBV7-3 and TRBJ2-7, the CDR3 gives the full variable domain: GAGVSQTPSNKVTEKGKYVELRCDPISGHTALYWYRQSLGQGPEFLIYFQGTGAADDSGLPNDRFFAVRPEGSVSTLKIQRTERGDSAVYLCASSLAGTGIYEQYFGPGTRLTVT.

V is TRBV30 and J is TRBJ2-7; TRBD1 aligns across 8 bases. The trim removed 5 bases at V and 9 bases at J, leaving 3 bases unmatched. CDR1 is GTSNPN and CDR2 is SVGIG in the germline V gene (reference sequence). This CDR3 is built from 10 residues. The CDR3 here is CAWSTGAQYF. CDR3 DNA: TGTGCCTGGTCGACAGGGGCGCAGTACTTC.

The gene calls are TRBV19 and TRBJ1-5, with TRBD1 matching over 8 bases. V lost 4 bases, J lost 6 bases, and 5 bases stayed unmatched. Germline assignment: CDR1 LNHDA and CDR2 SQIVND (reference sequence). CDR3 size: 14 residues. The CDR3 is CASSTGGEGQPQHF. The CDR3 DNA is TGTGCCAGTAGTACAGGGGGCGAAGGTCAGCCCCAGCATTTT.